Following are 10 T cell receptor beta chains from one sample sequenced in a study of cytomegalovirus exposure and HLA in healthy donors. The protocol was immunoSEQ multiplex PCR, while the TCRdb copy is restricted to in-frame clones and leaves out a portion. In the table there are 150,000 or so clones, around 84% of which are singletons. Input material: PBMCs. The receptors originated from a human donor in good health.

The chain has TRBV5-1 and TRBJ1-1, with 9 nucleotides matching TRBD1. The CDR3 extends over 14 amino acids. Germline assignment: CDR1 SGHRS and CDR2 YFSETQ. Trimming cost V 3 bases and J 7 bases; bases outside gene matches: 7. CDR3 in amino acids: CASSSSGTGLEAFF. The CDR3 coding sequence is TGCGCCAGCAGCTCCTCCGGGACAGGGCTTGAAGCTTTCTTT.

This sequence joins TRBV7-8 and TRBJ1-1; TRBD1 matches 11 bases. Per germline, CDR1 SGHVS and CDR2 FQNEAQ. The CDR3 length is 15 residues. The trim removed 5 bases at V and 0 bases at J, leaving 2 bases unmatched. The chain's CDR3 is CASSRTGGLNTEAFF. The DNA for the CDR3 is TGTGCCAGCAGCCGGACAGGGGGCCTGAACACTGAAGCTTTCTTT.

The V and J genes are TRBV7-3 and TRBJ2-1; TRBD2 aligns across 7 bases. V was pared by 4 bases and J by 5 bases, with 2 bases of the junction left unmatched. The CDR3 consists of 13 residues. CDR1 and CDR2 from the germline V gene are SGHTA and FQGTGA. Written as DNA, the CDR3 is TGTGCCAGCAGCTCCGGGACTAACAATGAGCAGTTCTTC. Protein sequence: CASSSGTNNEQFF.

This clone appeared a single time. The V gene is TRBV4-1, the J gene TRBJ1-5; maybe TRBD1 (5 bases). Deletions cut 3 bases from V and 4 bases from J, with 13 bases between. There are 15 residues in the CDR3. Germline V gene sequence: CDR1 MGHRA, CDR2 YSYEKL. DNA of the CDR3: TGCGCCAGCAGCCATACCGCCCAGGGAAATCAGCCCCAGCATTTT. Its translation: CASSHTAQGNQPQHF.

The rearrangement uses TRBV27 and TRBJ2-7; the D is unclear. There are 12 residues in the CDR3. The V end was cut by 6 bases, the J end by 0 bases, with 6 bases between. CDR1 and CDR2 from the germline V gene are MNHEY and SMNVEV (reference sequence). The CDR3 reads CASRPSSYEQYF. Here the CDR3 DNA reads TGTGCCAGCAGGCCGAGCTCCTACGAGCAGTACTTC.

The chain has TRBV29-1 and TRBJ1-2, with a weak D call TRBD1 (6 bases). Germline V gene data show CDR1 as SQVTM and CDR2 as ANQGSEA. The V end was cut by 4 bases, the J end by 8 bases, with 14 bases between. The CDR3 covers 12 residues. The CDR3 DNA reads as TGCAGCGTTGTTCAGGGGTCCAGGGGCTACACCTTC. Its translation: CSVVQGSRGYTF.

The chain employs TRBV19 and TRBJ1-1, with 10 bases lining up with TRBD1. Germline trimming cut 8 bases from V and 7 bases from J; bases unmatched to any gene: 13. Germline CDR1 is LNHDA and CDR2 is SQIVND (reference sequence). The CDR3 loop spans 15 amino acids. The CDR3 protein is CASVPAGTGAHEAFF. As DNA, the CDR3 is TGTGCCAGTGTCCCAGCCGGGACAGGGGCCCATGAAGCTTTCTTT.

This clone was seen a single time. The chain links TRBV19 to TRBJ1-1; D is possibly TRBD1 (5 bases). From germline, CDR1 is LNHDA and CDR2 SQIVND (reference sequence). V was clipped by 4 bases and J by 3 bases, with 12 bases between them. The CDR3 consists of 14 residues. Written as DNA, the CDR3 is TGTGCCAGTAGTACCAGGGTTTGGGACACTGAAGCTTTCTTT. Translated: CASSTRVWDTEAFF.

The chain has TRBV15 and TRBJ2-5; D unresolved. The CDR3 length is 16 residues. Looked up from germline, CDR1 is LNHNV and CDR2 is YYDKDF (reference sequence). V dropped 0 bases and J dropped 1 base, with 12 bases sitting between them. In DNA form, the CDR3 reads TGTGCCACCAGCAGAGATCGTGGGCAGCCCCAAGAGACCCAGTACTTC. The encoded protein is CATSRDRGQPQETQYF. Filled out from reference TRBV15 and TRBJ2-5, the complete variable domain reads DAMVIQNPRYQVTQFGKPVTLSCSQTLNHNVMYWYQQKSSQAPKLLFHYYDKDFNNEADTPDNFQSRRPNTSFCFLDIRSPGLGDTAMYLCATSRDRGQPQETQYFGPGTRLLVL.

This chain connects TRBV7-8 to TRBJ2-1; TRBD2 matches at 16 bases. The CDR3 consists of 17 residues. Germline values: CDR1 SGHVS, CDR2 FQNEAQ. V lost 0 bases to trimming and J lost 8 bases; unmatched junction nucleotides: 4. Written as DNA, the CDR3 is TGTGCCAGCAGCTTAGCCGGGACTAGCGGGAGGGGTCATGAGCAGTTCTTC. It is translated as CASSLAGTSGRGHEQFF.